One sample yielded the 17 T cell receptor beta chains listed below, sequenced in a study of blood T cell repertoires in COVID-19. Assay: immunoSEQ multiplex PCR; the TCRdb copy retains only in-frame clones and omits some. The sample yields around 180,000 clones, about three quarters seen once. Sample: peripheral blood. Source of these receptors: a woman of 80 years or more with COVID-19, enrolled during active disease.

The rearrangement joins TRBV29-1 to TRBJ1-5; D is perhaps TRBD1 (5 bases). The CDR3 is made up of 13 amino acids. The V gene lost 4 bases and the J gene lost 1 base, with 8 bases spanning the gap. Germline lookup yields CDR1 SQVTM and CDR2 ANQGSEA. This CDR3 reads CSVAGQSNQPQHF. CDR3 sequence (DNA): TGCAGCGTTGCAGGGCAGAGCAATCAGCCCCAGCATTTT. The full variable domain, in which reference TRBV29-1 and TRBJ1-5 provide the parts outside the CDR3, is SAVISQKPSRDICQRGTSLTIQCQVDSQVTMMFWYRQQPGQSLTLIATANQGSEATYESGFVIDKFPISRPNLTFSTLTVSNMSPEDSSIYLCSVAGQSNQPQHFGDGTRLSIL.

The V and J genes are TRBV2 and TRBJ1-1; TRBD1 might be the D (5 bases). CDR3 length: 11 amino acids. Germline V lookup: CDR1 SNHLY, CDR2 FYNNEI. V lost 5 bases and J 5 bases, leaving 6 bases between the germline ends. The CDR3 spells CASSRQTEAFF. CDR3 bases: TGTGCCAGCAGTCGACAGACTGAAGCTTTCTTT. Complete variable domain (other parts from reference TRBV2 and TRBJ1-1): EPEVTQTPSHQVTQMGQEVILRCVPISNHLYFYWYRQILGQKVEFLVSFYNNEISEKSEIFDDQFSVERPDGSNFTLKIRSTKLEDSAMYFCASSRQTEAFFGQGTRLTVV.

Here the CDR3 reads CASSPAGGPPYEQYF. The CDR3 nucleotides read TGTGCCAGCAGCCCGGCTGGGGGCCCCCCCTACGAGCAGTACTTC. The V gene is TRBV7-2, the J gene TRBJ2-7; D perhaps matches TRBD1 (6 bases). V gave up 5 bases and J gave up 2 bases, with 16 bases separating them. Germline CDR1 is SGHTA and CDR2 is FQGNSA. The CDR3 spans 15 residues.

The chain uses TRBV10-3 and TRBJ1-2; no reliable D call. CDR1 and CDR2 (germline): ENHRY, SYGVKD. This CDR3 spans 12 amino acids. Between the trimmed V and J ends, which lost 7 bases and 4 bases, there was a span of 10 bases. CDR3 DNA sequence: TGTGCCATCAAGTCGAACGGCTATGGCTACACCTTC. Protein product: CAIKSNGYGYTF.

This rearrangement joins TRBV5-1 to TRBJ1-3; 11 bases match TRBD1. CDR3 size: 14 residues. CDR1 and CDR2 from the germline V gene are SGHRS and YFSETQ. V dropped 3 bases and J dropped 8; count of bases not matched to a gene: 4. DNA for the CDR3: TGCGCCAGCAGCTGGACAGGGGGCAAGGACACCATATATTTT. Translation: CASSWTGGKDTIYF.

The V and J genes are TRBV7-6 and TRBJ1-3; the match to TRBD1 covers 8 bases. CDR1 and CDR2 (germline): SGHVS, FNYEAQ. J gave up 2 bases and V 5 bases, and 2 bases lay outside the gene matches. This CDR3 spans 14 amino acids. Here the CDR3 reads CASSATGAGNTIYF. The DNA for the CDR3 is TGTGCCAGCAGCGCGACAGGGGCTGGAAACACCATATATTTT.

The gene calls are TRBV5-1 and TRBJ2-3; 8 bases are shared with TRBD1. The CDR3 loop spans 15 amino acids. Trimming took 4 bases from V and 2 from J; bases not matched to a gene: 6. CDR1 is SGHRS and CDR2 is YFSETQ in the germline V gene. DNA of the CDR3: TGCGCCAGCAGCCGGACAGGGACGGTCACAGATACGCAGTATTTT. Translated: CASSRTGTVTDTQYF. The complete variable domain, with remaining parts taken from reference TRBV5-1 and TRBJ2-3, reads KAGVTQTPRYLIKTRGQQVTLSCSPISGHRSVSWYQQTPGQGLQFLFEYFSETQRNKGNFPGRFSGRQFSNSRSEMNVSTLELGDSALYLCASSRTGTVTDTQYFGPGTRLTVL.

The V call is TRBV28, the J call TRBJ2-7; TRBD2 is a possible D gene (5 bases). Trimming shortened V by 0 bases and J by 3 bases, and 21 bases separated the two germline ends. The V gene's germline CDR1 is MDHEN and CDR2 SYDVKM. There are 18 residues in the CDR3. This CDR3 reads CASSLWSRRLYKGYEQYF. The CDR3 coding sequence is TGTGCCAGCAGTTTATGGAGCAGGAGGCTGTATAAAGGCTACGAGCAGTACTTC.

The chain uses TRBV18 and TRBJ2-1, with 7 bases that match TRBD2. The germline CDR1 and CDR2 sequences are KGHSH and LQKENI. With 1 base clipped from V and 6 bases from J, the junction kept 0 bases outside the gene matches. The CDR3 has 13 residues. The CDR3 nucleotides read TGTGCCAGCTCACCACTAGCGGGCAATGAGCAGTTCTTC. Its translation: CASSPLAGNEQFF.

The chain's CDR3 is CATAQGNEQFF. As DNA, the CDR3 is TGTGCCACCGCACAGGGGAATGAGCAGTTCTTC. This sequence joins TRBV24-1 and TRBJ2-1; 7 bases align to TRBD1. Looked up from germline, CDR1 is KGHDR and CDR2 is SFDVKD. The CDR3 length is 11 residues. With 9 bases clipped from V and 7 bases from J, the junction kept 2 bases outside the gene matches.

J is TRBJ1-6 and V is TRBV11-1, with D unclear. The CDR3 is made up of 16 amino acids. Germline V gene data show CDR1 as SGHAT and CDR2 as FQDESV (reference sequence). Between the trimmed V and J ends, which lost 1 base and 8 bases, there was a span of 15 bases. The CDR3 is CASSLDADSSDSPLHF. For the CDR3, the DNA is TGTGCCAGCAGCTTAGATGCAGATTCGTCTGATTCACCCCTCCACTTT.

The chain recombines TRBV11-3 with TRBJ2-1; 14 nucleotides agree with TRBD2. The germline gives CDR1 SGHNT, CDR2 YENEEA. The V gene end was trimmed by 7 bases and the J gene end by 10 bases; junction bases not matched to a gene: 9. The length of the CDR3 is 15 residues. CDR3 bases: TGTGCCAGCACCAAAGGGACTAGCGGGGGTAACGAGCAGTTCTTC. Residues: CASTKGTSGGNEQFF.

The V call is TRBV19, the J call TRBJ2-3; tentative D call: TRBD2 (6 bases). V shed 7 bases and J shed 5 bases, with 13 bases lying between them. The length of the CDR3 is 13 residues. Germline CDR1 reads LNHDA; CDR2 reads SQIVND (reference sequence). CDR3 coding DNA: TGTGCCAGTAATCGCGGGATCGGAGATACGCAGTATTTT. Protein sequence: CASNRGIGDTQYF.

This clone was detected once. The chain employs TRBV18 and TRBJ2-7; 9 nucleotides agree with TRBD1. The CDR3 is 16 residues long. V shed 3 bases, J shed 5 bases, and the junction held 11 bases outside the gene matches. Germline-derived CDR1 and CDR2 are KGHSH and LQKENI. The CDR3 coding sequence is TGTGCCAGCTCACCGACTGTTTCCGGGACAGGGCACGAGCAGTACTTC. Translating it yields CASSPTVSGTGHEQYF.

The chain links TRBV5-1 to TRBJ1-3; D unresolved. Trimming removed 3 bases from V and 2 bases from J, with 15 bases in between. Germline V gene sequence: CDR1 SGHRS, CDR2 YFSETQ. The CDR3 covers 16 residues. CDR3 amino acids: CASSSQTGFTGNTIYF. CDR3 in DNA: TGCGCCAGCAGCTCACAAACGGGGTTCACTGGAAACACCATATATTTT.

The gene calls are TRBV5-1 and TRBJ2-1; TRBD2 matches 9 bases. V trimming: 0 bases; J trimming: 4 bases; junction bases outside the gene matches: 2. Germline V gives CDR1 SGHRS, CDR2 YFSETQ. The CDR3 sequence is 15 residues long. The CDR3 loop reads CASSLEAGGYNEQFF. In DNA form, the CDR3 reads TGCGCCAGCAGCTTGGAAGCGGGAGGTTACAATGAGCAGTTCTTC.

The gene calls are TRBV11-3 and TRBJ2-7; the match to TRBD1 covers 7 bases. V was clipped by 0 bases and J by 0 bases; unmatched bases: 5. The CDR3 loop spans 16 amino acids. Germline CDR1 reads SGHNT; CDR2 reads YENEEA. The CDR3 nucleotides read TGTGCCAGCAGCTTAGATGGGACAGCCTCCTCCTACGAGCAGTACTTC. Protein: CASSLDGTASSYEQYF.